Shown below are 29 T cell receptor beta chains from a single sample sequenced in a study of quantifying T cell responses using KT2 cells. On the study more broadly: cDNA was made from DNase-treated RNA using alpha and beta constant primers.

Each cDNA got a UMI-containing oligo ligated at its 3' end. An equimolar mix of RC1.1 and RC1.2 primed the beta chain across TRBC1 and TRBC2. Via MiXCR, TCRdb re-called the UMI-ligation and nested PCR reads, giving one row per CDR3 protein. The sample holds 39,000 or so distinct CDR3 sequences, about 18% seen once. The sample taken for sequencing was PBMCs spiked with cells of the T cell clone KT2. Receptors originate from a human donor.

This clonotype was observed a few times. This chain uses TRBV6-1 with TRBJ1-3, with TRBD1 identical over 7 bases. V lost 5 bases and J lost 0; bases outside the gene matches: 10. Looked up from germline, CDR1 is MNHNS and CDR2 is SASEGT. CDR3 length: 17 amino acids. The CDR3 is CASSRTGPRSSGNTIYF. As DNA, the CDR3 is TGTGCCAGCAGTAGGACAGGACCGCGAAGCTCTGGAAACACCATATATTTT.

The rearrangement links TRBV9 to TRBJ2-3; 8 nucleotides agree with TRBD2. J gave up 2 bases and V 0 bases, and 2 bases lay outside the gene matches. CDR1 SGDLS and CDR2 YYNGEE come from the germline V gene. This CDR3 spans 15 amino acids. This CDR3 is CASSVELADTDTQYF. CDR3 coding DNA: TGTGCCAGCAGCGTAGAACTAGCGGACACAGATACGCAGTATTTT.

The chain is built from TRBV10-1 and TRBJ2-1; tentatively, D is TRBD2 (5 bases). This CDR3 has 14 amino acids. Germline V gene sequence: CDR1 WNHNN, CDR2 SYGVQD (reference sequence). The V end was cut by 3 bases, the J end by 9 bases, with 15 bases between. Here the CDR3 DNA reads TGCGCCAGCAGTGACCAACTCAGGAGGAGTGAGCAGTTCTTC. Residues: CASSDQLRRSEQFF.

This clonotype has more than one count but fewer than ten. V usage is TRBV6-5 and J usage is TRBJ1-1; possibly TRBD1 for D (5 bases). Germline-derived CDR1 and CDR2 are MNHEY and SVGAGI. The CDR3 runs to 14 residues. Trimming pared 5 bases from V and 5 bases from J, leaving 15 bases between. CDR3 in amino acids: CASSLLRGGTEAFF. The CDR3 nucleotides read TGTGCCAGCAGTCTCCTCCGGGGGGGGACTGAAGCTTTCTTT.

A few counts support this clonotype. This sequence joins TRBV12-3 or TRBV12-4 and TRBJ1-2, with 9 bases aligning to TRBD1. The V and J ends lost 6 bases and 7 bases, in that order; junction bases with no gene match: 9. The CDR3 length is 14 residues. CDR3 bases: TGTGCCAGCAGGGGGGACAGGGCTTTCTCTGGCTACACCTTC. Its protein is CASRGDRAFSGYTF.

DNA of the CDR3: TGCGCCAGCAGCCAGAACGTTGCGTACGAGCAGTACTTC. It encodes CASSQNVAYEQYF. The chain uses TRBV4-3 and TRBJ2-7; D gene ambiguous. Germline assignment: CDR1 LGHNA and CDR2 YSLEER. The CDR3 is made up of 13 amino acids. Trimming stripped 3 bases from V and 4 bases from J, with 10 bases between.

This clonotype occurred a few times. The chain recombines TRBV6-5 with TRBJ2-5; D is ambiguous. Germline CDR1 is MNHEY and CDR2 is SVGAGI. This CDR3 has 13 amino acids. Between the trimmed V and J ends, which lost 5 bases and 0 bases, there was a span of 7 bases. The CDR3 region has the DNA TGTGCCAGCAGTCAAGTGAACCAAGAGACCCAGTACTTC. Its translation is CASSQVNQETQYF.

V usage is TRBV7-9 and J usage is TRBJ1-5; D is unresolved. The CDR3 contains 14 residues. Germline V gives CDR1 SEHNR, CDR2 FQNEAQ (reference sequence). Trimming removed 1 base at V and 0 bases at J, with 4 bases between. CDR3 in amino acids: CASSLGNSNQPQHF. CDR3 coding DNA: TGTGCCAGCAGCTTAGGGAATAGCAATCAGCCCCAGCATTTT. The full variable domain, its missing parts supplied by reference TRBV7-9 and TRBJ1-5, is DTGVSQNPRHKITKRGQNVTFRCDPISEHNRLYWYRQTLGQGPEFLTYFQNEAQLEKSRLLSDRFSAERPKGSFSTLEIQRTEQGDSAMYLCASSLGNSNQPQHFGDGTRLSIL.

The V and J genes are TRBV11-2 and TRBJ2-7; no reliable D call. Germline CDR1 reads SGHAT; CDR2 reads FQNNGV. The CDR3 has 12 residues. With 5 bases removed from V and 3 bases from J, the gap between germline ends came to 8 bases. The CDR3 DNA reads TGTGCCAGCAGCCACTACAACTACGAGCAGTACTTC. This gives the protein CASSHYNYEQYF.

The chain employs TRBV6-5 and TRBJ2-7; D possibly corresponds to TRBD1 (5 bases). The CDR3 runs 14 residues. V was clipped by 3 bases and J by 2 bases, with 11 bases between them. The V gene's germline CDR1 is MNHEY and CDR2 SVGAGI. The CDR3 loop is CASSYSDSTYEQYF. The CDR3, as DNA: TGTGCCAGCAGTTATTCTGACAGCACCTACGAGCAGTACTTC.

This clonotype has just a few counts. V gene TRBV29-1 combines with J gene TRBJ2-3; 8 nucleotides align to TRBD1. The CDR3 runs 13 residues. V lost 1 base and J lost 6; bases outside the gene matches: 3. The germline gives CDR1 SQVTM, CDR2 ANQGSEA. CDR3: CSVEGTGYDTQYF. The CDR3 bases are TGCAGCGTTGAAGGGACAGGGTACGATACGCAGTATTTT.

V gene TRBV10-3 combines with J gene TRBJ2-7, with D maybe TRBD2 (5 bases). Deletions cut 3 bases from V and 1 base from J, with 10 bases between. The CDR3 length is 14 residues. CDR1 is ENHRY and CDR2 is SYGVKD in the germline V gene. DNA of the CDR3: TGTGCCATCAGTGAACCGGACTGGTCCTACGAGCAGTACTTC. Protein: CAISEPDWSYEQYF.

This clonotype was seen a handful of times. CDR3 nucleotide sequence: TGTGCCAGCAGCCGGGGACTGTCAGATACGCAGTATTTT. This encodes CASSRGLSDTQYF. The chain joins TRBV7-2 to TRBJ2-3; perhaps TRBD2 as D (6 bases). Germline CDR1 and CDR2: SGHTA and FQGNSA. V lost 5 bases, J lost 4 bases, and 10 bases lay in between. The CDR3 covers 13 residues.

The table lists this clonotype with a few counts. The rearrangement joins TRBV6-2 or TRBV6-3 to TRBJ1-2; 9 bases map to TRBD1. Germline values: CDR1 MNHEY, CDR2 SVGEGT. J lost 4 bases, V lost 5 bases, and 11 bases had no gene match. The CDR3 is 16 residues long. CDR3 nucleotides: TGTGCCAGCAGTCGGGGACAGGGACCACATATCTATGGCTACACCTTC. It is translated as CASSRGQGPHIYGYTF.

V is TRBV14 and J is TRBJ1-4; D possibly corresponds to TRBD1 (6 bases). From germline, CDR1 is SGHDN and CDR2 FVKESK. V lost 5 bases and J 7 bases, leaving 14 bases between the germline ends. This CDR3 is built from 14 residues. The CDR3 bases are TGTGCCAGCAGCGGAGGGGGGTCAGGTGAAAAACTGTTTTTT. Residues: CASSGGGSGEKLFF.

This clonotype turned up a few times. The chain is built from TRBV20-1 and TRBJ1-1; maybe TRBD1 (5 bases). Germline CDR1 reads DFQATT; CDR2 reads SNEGSKA (reference sequence). There are 12 residues in the CDR3. V was pared by 6 bases and J by 0 bases, with 8 bases between. This chain's CDR3 is CSALGVNTEAFF. For the CDR3, the DNA is TGCAGTGCACTAGGGGTGAACACTGAAGCTTTCTTT.

This clonotype has just a few counts. CDR3 sequence: CSAASGRETQYF. CDR3 DNA sequence: TGCAGTGCTGCCAGCGGTCGAGAGACCCAGTACTTC. This sequence joins TRBV20-1 and TRBJ2-5, with D perhaps matching TRBD2 (5 bases). Trimming cost V 5 bases and J 4 bases, with 11 bases left between them. This CDR3 is built from 12 residues. The V gene's germline CDR1 is DFQATT and CDR2 SNEGSKA (reference sequence).

Comments on this clonotype: One base away lies a much larger clone, so this may be a sequencing read error. The gene calls are TRBV18 and TRBJ2-5; D is unclear. This CDR3 is built from 15 residues. Germline CDR1 and CDR2: KGHSH and LQKENI. This CDR3 reads CVSSLGSRLQETQYF. Written as DNA, the CDR3 is TGTGTCAGCTCTCTCGGATCCAGGCTCCAAGAGACCCAGTACTTC.

This clonotype was observed a handful of times. This rearrangement joins TRBV5-1 to TRBJ1-2, with D unresolved. Deletions cut 0 bases from V and 8 bases from J, with 14 bases between. The germline V gene encodes CDR1 SGHRS and CDR2 YFSETQ. CDR3 length: 14 residues. CDR3 sequence: CASSLARAEEGYTF. The CDR3 DNA follows: TGCGCCAGCAGCTTGGCGAGGGCCGAGGAAGGCTACACCTTC.

This clonotype occurred many times. The CDR3 protein is CASMGQTQYF. CDR3 coding DNA: TGTGCCAGCATGGGGCAGACCCAGTACTTC. The chain joins TRBV12-3 or TRBV12-4 to TRBJ2-5; a weak D match, TRBD1 (5 bases). V shed 7 bases and J shed 6 bases, with 6 bases lying between them. This CDR3 contains 10 residues.

The rearrangement joins TRBV5-1 to TRBJ1-4; TRBD1 is a possible D gene (5 bases). Germline values: CDR1 SGHRS, CDR2 YFSETQ. Trimming stripped 8 bases from V and 4 bases from J, with 12 bases between. The CDR3 covers 13 residues. CDR3: CASRTTINEKLFF. CDR3 sequence (DNA): TGCGCCAGTAGGACAACCATTAATGAAAAACTGTTTTTT.

There are many counts of this clonotype. J is TRBJ1-5 and V is TRBV5-1, with a weak D call TRBD1 (5 bases). The length of the CDR3 is 14 residues. CDR1 and CDR2 (germline): SGHRS, YFSETQ. V was pared by 4 bases and J by 2 bases, with 10 bases between. Here the CDR3 reads CASSPAGGNQPQHF. CDR3 bases: TGCGCCAGCAGCCCCGCGGGGGGCAATCAGCCCCAGCATTTT. Looking up the rest from reference TRBV5-1 and TRBJ1-5 gives the full variable domain: KAGVTQTPRYLIKTRGQQVTLSCSPISGHRSVSWYQQTPGQGLQFLFEYFSETQRNKGNFPGRFSGRQFSNSRSEMNVSTLELGDSALYLCASSPAGGNQPQHFGDGTRLSIL.

This clonotype was seen a handful of times. This chain uses TRBV5-6 with TRBJ2-5; 7 positions match TRBD1. The CDR3 is 14 amino acids. V shed 4 bases, J shed 4 bases, and the junction held 7 bases outside the gene matches. Germline V gene lookup returns CDR1 SGHDT and CDR2 YYEEEE. The DNA of the CDR3 is TGTGCCAGCAGCCTAACGACAGGGTCAGAGACCCAGTACTTC. As protein: CASSLTTGSETQYF. The full variable domain, in which reference TRBV5-6 and TRBJ2-5 provide the parts outside the CDR3, is DAGVTQSPTHLIKTRGQQVTLRCSPKSGHDTVSWYQQALGQGPQFIFQYYEEEERQRGNFPDRFSGHQFPNYSSELNVNALLLGDSALYLCASSLTTGSETQYFGPGTRLLVL.

Ten or more counts support this clonotype. This chain uses TRBV12-3 or TRBV12-4 with TRBJ2-5; D unresolved. Deletions cut 5 bases from V and 7 bases from J, with 11 bases between. The CDR3 extends over 12 amino acids. The CDR3 bases are TGTGCCAGCAGTCTCCCTGCAGGGACCCAGTACTTC. Residues: CASSLPAGTQYF.

The CDR3: CASSPRADATNEKLFF. The CDR3 nucleotides read TGTGCCAGCAGCCCCAGGGCGGACGCAACTAATGAAAAACTGTTTTTT. The chain couples TRBV11-2 to TRBJ1-4; D is perhaps TRBD1 (5 bases). Germline V gene sequence: CDR1 SGHAT, CDR2 FQNNGV. This CDR3 is 16 amino acids long. The V end was cut by 5 bases, the J end by 0 bases, with 13 bases between.

V is TRBV6-5 and J is TRBJ2-2; D remains unclear. V gave up 7 bases and J gave up 4 bases, with 10 bases separating them. Germline V gene data show CDR1 as MNHEY and CDR2 as SVGAGI. The CDR3 contains 13 residues. The CDR3 protein is CASTKIPTGELFF. The CDR3 nucleotides read TGTGCCAGCACCAAAATTCCCACCGGGGAGCTGTTTTTT.

This clonotype appeared many times. The chain employs TRBV6-5 and TRBJ2-7, with a tentative D call TRBD1 (6 bases). This CDR3 is built from 17 residues. Germline lookup yields CDR1 MNHEY and CDR2 SVGAGI. Trimming took 5 bases from V and 2 from J, leaving 22 bases between them. CDR3 region: CASSKRTGFGAPYEQYF. The CDR3 DNA reads TGTGCCAGCAGTAAAAGAACAGGGTTTGGGGCGCCCTACGAGCAGTACTTC.

This clonotype was seen many times. The chain joins TRBV7-8 to TRBJ2-3; D is possibly TRBD2 (5 bases). Trimming stripped 1 base from V and 1 base from J, with 15 bases between. The CDR3 length is 17 residues. CDR1 SGHVS and CDR2 FQNEAQ come from the germline V gene. The CDR3 coding sequence is TGTGCCAGCAGCTTAGGAGGGTACCCGTCCCGCACAGATACGCAGTATTTT. Its translation: CASSLGGYPSRTDTQYF.

The chain uses TRBV29-1 and TRBJ2-2; D might be TRBD1 (5 bases). This CDR3 region has 14 residues. V was shortened by 5 bases and J by 1 base, with 11 bases between the two germline ends. Germline V gives CDR1 SQVTM, CDR2 ANQGSEA. The CDR3 is CSVSRQMNTGELFF. For the CDR3, the DNA is TGCAGCGTTTCGAGACAGATGAACACCGGGGAGCTGTTTTTT.